This entry features one TCR beta chain sequence. The clone's antigen remains unknown. No much larger clonotype is one base removed from it; base qualities were not supplied. Collaborating institutions collected whole blood in K2EDTA tubes following their own protocols. For TCRbeta analysis, collaborator samples were shipped as frozen whole blood, as isolated PBMCs, or as DNA extracted from either sample type. This sample is part of a study of blood T cell repertoires in COVID-19 (dated by TCRdb to 2019 to 2021). About the full investigation: Samples from collaborators originated in the United States, Italy and Spain and spanned both the acute and convalescent phases of COVID-19. The prospective study material was composed of cDNA or gDNA derived from T cells, B-cell-depleted T cells, or PBMCs. Deeply sampled blood TCRbeta repertoires from subjects exposed to, actively infected with, or recovered from COVID-19 were included in the dataset. The repertoires were released in a freely available public database meant as a resource for research on the immune response to SARS-CoV-2. The samples were drawn from two sources: the first 160 participants of the ongoing ImmuneRACE study, and about 1,300 subjects contributed by 6 global collaborators. Sample metadata almost always included a de-identified subject ID, COVID-19 status, age in years and sex. Where HLA class I and class II types were available, the types were taken from metadata supplied by the sample provider, not from assay-based typing.

The immunoSEQ Assay, a bias-controlled multiplex PCR, was used to amplify TCRbeta CDR3 regions from genomic DNA. On the authors' methods: The number of nucleated cells in each sample was estimated from the amplification of reference gene primers within the assay. To quantify the absolute abundance of each unique TCRbeta CDR3 rearrangement, sequence reads were collapsed and filtered. For each sample, productive Simpson clonality was calculated as the square root of Simpson's diversity index across productive rearrangements. TCRdb holds this immuneACCESS table with in-frame rearrangements only. Some clones are missing; in checked studies, unresolved V genes explain under half, and the rest has no known cause. That table is the source of V, J and clone size, and D and trimming were worked out from the DNA. The sample table records about 80,000 clones; roughly 90% of these occur just once. Jointly, the top ten make up roughly 12% of the sample.

There are 15 amino acids in the CDR3, from cysteine to phenylalanine inclusive. Only CDR3 DNA is held: 45 bases, read in frame from base 1. CDR1 and CDR2 (GTSNPN, SVGIG) derive from the germline V gene (reference sequence). V is pared back by 2 bases and J by 7 bases, with 17 bases lying between the germline termini. On the study overall, not on this receptor specifically: The quantity of clinical and demographic metadata differed by source and by participant and was supplied without curation.

The material sequenced was peripheral blood. The receptor chain draws on TRBV30 and TRBJ1-4, with TRBD1 as a weak D call on 6 bases. The receptor was derived from a man between 65 and 85 years old with active or convalescent COVID-19. The CDR3 here reads CAWSPFRGGLEKLFF. The DNA is TGTGCCTGGAGTCCATTTAGGGGGGGACTTGAAAAACTGTTTTTT. When the CDR3 is completed using the reference TRBV30 and TRBJ1-4 genes on either side, the full variable domain is SQTIHQWPATLVQPVGSPLSLECTVEGTSNPNLYWYRQAAGRGLQLLFYSVGIGQISSEVPQNLSASRPQDRQFILSSKKLLLSDSGFYLCAWSPFRGGLEKLFFGSGTQLSVL.